The 9 T cell receptor beta chains in this list originate from one sample, sequenced in a study of PD-1 blockade in classical Hodgkin lymphoma. The table came from immunoSEQ multiplex PCR; TCRdb's copy has only in-frame clones and leaves some out. The data contain about 34,000 clones, 76% of them seen just once; the ten biggest clones take up 15% to 20%. All patients relapsed after autologous stem cell transplantation, and brentuximab vedotin exposure varied. The sample here was peripheral blood mononuclear cells (PBMCs), taken before the second cycle of nivolumab. The receptors originated from a human donor with classical Hodgkin lymphoma.

This clone was found once. The J gene is TRBJ2-3, the V gene TRBV10-3, with TRBD2 identical over 12 bases. V was pared by 2 bases and J by 0 bases, with 9 bases of the junction left unmatched. Germline V gives CDR1 ENHRY, CDR2 SYGVKD. The CDR3 sequence is 19 residues long. The CDR3 region has the DNA TGTGCCATCAGTGAGCCGACTAGCGGGGGATACTCTAGCACAGATACGCAGTATTTT. Its translation is CAISEPTSGGYSSTDTQYF.

V usage is TRBV2 and J usage is TRBJ2-2, with a possible D match to TRBD2 (5 bases). This CDR3 comprises 15 residues. Germline V gene lookup returns CDR1 SNHLY and CDR2 FYNNEI. The ends were cut back, 6 bases at V and 3 bases at J, with 14 bases in the middle. CDR3 protein: CASSGLRPDTGELFF. In DNA form, the CDR3 reads TGTGCCAGCAGCGGACTGAGACCGGACACCGGGGAGCTGTTTTTT.

V gene TRBV7-2 combines with J gene TRBJ1-1, with TRBD1 matching over 11 bases. This CDR3 contains 16 residues. CDR1 and CDR2 from the germline V gene are SGHTA and FQGNSA. Unmatched junction bases numbered 8, after V lost 4 bases and J lost 4 bases. The CDR3 DNA follows: TGTGCCAGCAGCTCCGGACAGGGGGCGTGGGGCACTGAAGCTTTCTTT. The encoded protein is CASSSGQGAWGTEAFF.

This sequence joins TRBV9 and TRBJ1-6; D not certain. CDR3 size: 15 residues. The germline V and J ends were trimmed by 0 bases and 0 bases, with 4 bases remaining between them. Germline V lookup: CDR1 SGDLS, CDR2 YYNGEE. CDR3 residues: CASSVESSYNSPLHF. CDR3 coding DNA: TGTGCCAGCAGCGTAGAAAGCTCCTATAATTCACCCCTCCACTTT.

J is TRBJ1-1 and V is TRBV10-3; D gene uncertain. CDR3 length: 13 amino acids. In germline, CDR1 is ENHRY, CDR2 SYGVKD. Trimming stripped 3 bases from V and 10 bases from J, with 15 bases between. In DNA, the CDR3 is TGTGCCATCAGTGATTCGACCCGCCTGGGAGCTTTCTTT. Translated, it gives CAISDSTRLGAFF.

This clone was observed a handful of times. Mismatch with germline at one junction end may stem from a read error. The V call is TRBV5-4, the J call TRBJ2-3; no firm D call. The CDR3 runs to 14 residues. The germline gives CDR1 SGHNT, CDR2 YYREEE (reference sequence). DNA of the CDR3: TGCGCCAGCAGCCAAGGACCAGGCACAGATACGCAGTATTTT. Translated, it gives CASSQGPGTDTQYF. The variable domain in full, with the rest retrieved from reference TRBV5-4 and TRBJ2-3, is ETGVTQSPTHLIKTRGQQVTLRCSSQSGHNTVSWYQQALGQGPQFIFQYYREEENGRGNFPPRFSGLQFPNYSSELNVNALELDDSALYLCASSQGPGTDTQYFGPGTRLTVL.

The chain joins TRBV7-2 to TRBJ2-3, with 8 bases lining up with TRBD2. Germline trimming cut 4 bases from V and 0 bases from J; bases unmatched to any gene: 12. The CDR3 is 18 residues long. From germline, CDR1 is SGHTA and CDR2 FQGNSA. The CDR3 DNA reads TGTGCCAGCAGCTCCATCTACCGGGGGGGGCGCAGCACAGATACGCAGTATTTT. It yields the protein CASSSIYRGGRSTDTQYF. Full variable domain (missing parts from reference TRBV7-2 and TRBJ2-3): GAGVSQSPSNKVTEKGKDVELRCDPISGHTALYWYRQSLGQGLEFLIYFQGNSAPDKSGLPSDRFSAERTGGSVSTLTIQRTQQEDSAVYLCASSSIYRGGRSTDTQYFGPGTRLTVL.

This clone has just one count. J is TRBJ1-4 and V is TRBV7-9, with TRBD1 matching 9 bases. CDR1 SEHNR and CDR2 FQNEAQ come from the germline V gene (reference sequence). V lost 5 bases, J lost 3 bases, and 4 bases stayed unmatched. This CDR3 has 15 amino acids. Here the CDR3 reads CASSLTGGSNEKLFF. The CDR3 nucleotides read TGTGCCAGCAGCCTGACAGGGGGGTCTAATGAAAAACTGTTTTTT. The full variable domain, completed using reference TRBV7-9 and TRBJ1-4, is DTGVSQNPRHKITKRGQNVTFRCDPISEHNRLYWYRQTLGQGPEFLTYFQNEAQLEKSRLLSDRFSAERPKGSFSTLEIQRTEQGDSAMYLCASSLTGGSNEKLFFGSGTQLSVL.

V and J are TRBV4-1 and TRBJ2-7; TRBD1 matches at 8 bases. The germline V gene encodes CDR1 MGHRA and CDR2 YSYEKL. V lost 5 bases and J lost 4; bases outside the gene matches: 10. The CDR3 runs 15 residues. The CDR3 nucleotides are TGCGCCAGCAGCGGTGGACAGGGCGAAGGTTACGAGCAGTACTTC. Its translation is CASSGGQGEGYEQYF.